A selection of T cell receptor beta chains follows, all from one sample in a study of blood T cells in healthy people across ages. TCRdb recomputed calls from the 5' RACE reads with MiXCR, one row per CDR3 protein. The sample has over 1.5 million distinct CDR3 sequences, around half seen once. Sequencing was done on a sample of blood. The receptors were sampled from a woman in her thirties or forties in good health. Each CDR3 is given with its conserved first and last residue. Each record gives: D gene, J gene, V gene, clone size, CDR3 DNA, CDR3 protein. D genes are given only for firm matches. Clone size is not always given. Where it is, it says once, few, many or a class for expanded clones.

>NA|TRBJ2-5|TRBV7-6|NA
TGTGCCAGCAGCTTACTACCGGCAGGGTTAAGTTTGGTGACCCAGTACTTC
CASSLLPAGLSLVTQYF
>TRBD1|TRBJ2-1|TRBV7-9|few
TGTGCCAGCAGCCCTACCGGGACAGGGAACAATGAGCAGTTCTTC
CASSPTGTGNNEQFF
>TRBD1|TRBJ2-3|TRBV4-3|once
TGCGCCAGCAGCCAAGACGGGACAGGGACCACAGATATGCAGTATTTT
CASSQDGTGTTDMQYF
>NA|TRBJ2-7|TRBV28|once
TGTGCCAGCAGCCTAAGTACGGGGGGCCCTCGGCAGTACTTC
CASSLSTGGPRQYF
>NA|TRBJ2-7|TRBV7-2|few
TGTGCCAGCAGCTTAGCGGAAGCTACCTACGAGCAGTACTTC
CASSLAEATYEQYF
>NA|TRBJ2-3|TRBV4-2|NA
TGTGCCAGCAGCCAAGAGGTGGGGGCCGGGATGGCAGATACGCAGTATTTT
CASSQEVGAGMADTQYF
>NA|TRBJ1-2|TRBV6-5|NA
TGTGCCAGCAAGAACGGGCACAAAGCTAACTATGGCTACACCTTC
CASKNGHKANYGYTF
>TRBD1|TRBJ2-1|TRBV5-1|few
TGCGCCAGCAGCCCGGGACAGGTCATCCAGTTCTTC
CASSPGQVIQFF
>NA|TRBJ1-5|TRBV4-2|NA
TGTGCCAGCAACCAAGTTGCCAGGGATCAGCCCCAGCATTTT
CASNQVARDQPQHF
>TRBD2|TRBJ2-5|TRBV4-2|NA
TGTGCCAGCAGCTCGAGCGGGGAGTCGGAGACCCAGTACTTC
CASSSSGESETQYF
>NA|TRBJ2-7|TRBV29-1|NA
TGCAGCGTTGAGCGCCCGGGGAGCTCCTACAATGAGCAGTACTTC
CSVERPGSSYNEQYF
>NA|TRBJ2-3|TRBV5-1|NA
TGCGCCAGCAGGCTCGCGGGGGCCGGCGGGGATACGCAGTATTTT
CASRLAGAGGDTQYF
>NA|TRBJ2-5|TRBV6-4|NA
TGTGCCAGCAGGGACCCAGGGAGGGAGACCCAGTACTTC
CASRDPGRETQYF